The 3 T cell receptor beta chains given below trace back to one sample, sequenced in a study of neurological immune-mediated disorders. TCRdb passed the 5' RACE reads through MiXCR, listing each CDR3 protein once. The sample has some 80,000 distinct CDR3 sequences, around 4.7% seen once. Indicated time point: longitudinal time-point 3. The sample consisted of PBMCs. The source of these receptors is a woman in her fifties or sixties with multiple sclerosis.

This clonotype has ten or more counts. CDR3 sequence: CATSREAGGSEKLFF. The CDR3 DNA follows: TGTGCCACCAGCAGAGAGGCAGGGGGTAGTGAAAAACTGTTTTTT. V is TRBV15 and J is TRBJ1-4; 7 bases map to TRBD1. Germline lookup yields CDR1 LNHNV and CDR2 YYDKDF (reference sequence). The CDR3 is made up of 15 amino acids. Trimming removed 0 bases from V and 7 bases from J; junction bases left unmatched: 5.

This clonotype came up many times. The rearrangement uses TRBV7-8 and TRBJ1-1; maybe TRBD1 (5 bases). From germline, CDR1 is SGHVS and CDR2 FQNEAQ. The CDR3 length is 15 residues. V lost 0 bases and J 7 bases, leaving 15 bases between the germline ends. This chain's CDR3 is CASSLARGGQGEAFF. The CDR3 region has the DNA TGTGCCAGCAGCTTAGCGCGAGGTGGGCAGGGTGAAGCTTTCTTT.

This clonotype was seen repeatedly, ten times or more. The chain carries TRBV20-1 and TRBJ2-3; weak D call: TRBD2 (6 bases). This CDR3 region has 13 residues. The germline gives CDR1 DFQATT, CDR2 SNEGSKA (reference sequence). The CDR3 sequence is CTAGTPDTDTQYF. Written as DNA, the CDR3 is TGCACCGCCGGGACTCCAGACACAGATACGCAGTATTTT.